Given below is one TCR beta chain in context. The antigen it recognizes is unknown. No much larger clone is present one base from it, and per-base qualities are unavailable. This sample was taken from a study of PD-L1 blockade in urothelial cancer listed by TCRdb under 2017. For context, the study as a whole: All patients started therapy around 2014 and received atezolizumab 1,200 mg intravenously every 3 weeks. Blood samples were analyzed at 3 weeks after treatment start (second dose) and at 6 weeks after treatment start. An ECOG performance status of 0 or 1 was recorded for the patients, and 0 to 3 prior chemotherapy regimens had been received by the patients. In the same patients who had TCR sequencing, pretreatment tumors also underwent whole exome sequencing and RNA sequencing. Pretreatment blood TCR-seq was available for about 28 patients, at least one posttreatment blood collection was obtained for roughly 24 patients, and tumor TCR-seq was available for roughly 24 patients. A median of about 140,000 T cells and approximately 86,000 unique TCRs was obtained from blood samples, and a median clonality of roughly 0.082 was observed. Under ten patients reached durable clinical benefit, while 20 or so patients did not. About 90% of the 29 patients were identified as males with urothelial cancer of bladder origin, and a prior smoking history was reported by 18 of 29 patients. Durable clinical benefit was defined as a progression-free survival longer than 6 months, and TCR features were additionally tested against progression-free survival and overall survival. TCR sequencing covered pretreatment tumor samples and matched, serially collected peripheral blood taken before and after atezolizumab treatment. The study was an exploratory multi-omic analysis of somatic, immune and clinical correlates of response to PD-L1 blockade with atezolizumab in urothelial cancer.

This specimen's time point label, per the study, means: pretreatment peripheral blood. A cohort of more than 25 patients with locally advanced or metastatic urothelial carcinoma, treated at Memorial Sloan Kettering on a trial protocol, was included. Peripheral blood mononuclear cells were collected from each patient pretreatment and during treatment, giving between 1 and 8 total time points per patient. The Qiagen DNeasy Blood extraction kit was used to purify genomic DNA from total PBMCs and tumor samples. PBMCs were collected pretreatment and during treatment, and were isolated and stored as previously described. Results the study describes overall, beyond this receptor: Because the sample size was small (n ≈ 28) and many of the analyses were exploratory, the results are meant to be hypothesis-generating. Greater expansion of tumor-associated TCR clones in peripheral blood 3 weeks after the start of treatment was observed in patients with durable benefit (n of about 20, p = 0.022). A pretreatment peripheral blood TCR clonality below the median was linked to improved progression-free and overall survival.

To estimate absolute template abundance from read counts, synthetic TCR analog templates were spiked into each PCR. The immunoSEQ assay was used to amplify TCRbeta CDR3 regions from genomic DNA with bias-controlled V and J gene primers. Sequencing of rearranged TCRbeta segments was performed at approximately 20X coverage. Per the authors' processing: Sequencing errors were corrected by clustering, and CDR3s were annotated against IMGT so that V, D and J genes could be assigned. Only productive TCRbeta rearrangements were used in downstream analyses, excluding out-of-frame or stop-codon sequences. To compute clonality, Shannon entropy was normalized by the log of the number of unique productive sequences and then subtracted from one. Clones differing between time points or between blood and tumor were identified using Fisher's exact test with Benjamini-Hochberg correction, with an adjusted p below 0.01 applied as the threshold. TCRdb re-hosts the immuneACCESS table, in-frame sequences only. Its copies lack some clones; in the studies checked, an unresolved V gene accounts for under half of them, and the cause for the rest is not known. The DNA gave D and trimming, while V, J and clone size come from that table. The sample profile shows tens of thousands of clones; around four fifths of them were found once. The ten largest make up approximately 7.1% of the sample.

CDR1 SEHNR and CDR2 FQNEAQ are derived from the germline V gene (reference sequence). V and J are trimmed by 5 bases and 6 bases, and the gene matches miss 6 bases of the junction. The CDR3 runs 14 amino acids, cysteine and phenylalanine included. The DNA shown is the 42-base CDR3, in frame from base 1. This TCR was sampled from a middle-aged man with urothelial cancer. Sequenced here: PBMCs, sampled around atezolizumab (anti-PD-L1) treatment. This chain joins TRBV7-9 to TRBJ1-1; TRBD1 agrees with 10 junctional bases. This receptor has the CDR3 CASSGPGTGAEAFF. The DNA sequence is given as TGTGCCAGCAGCGGACCCGGGACAGGGGCTGAAGCTTTCTTT.